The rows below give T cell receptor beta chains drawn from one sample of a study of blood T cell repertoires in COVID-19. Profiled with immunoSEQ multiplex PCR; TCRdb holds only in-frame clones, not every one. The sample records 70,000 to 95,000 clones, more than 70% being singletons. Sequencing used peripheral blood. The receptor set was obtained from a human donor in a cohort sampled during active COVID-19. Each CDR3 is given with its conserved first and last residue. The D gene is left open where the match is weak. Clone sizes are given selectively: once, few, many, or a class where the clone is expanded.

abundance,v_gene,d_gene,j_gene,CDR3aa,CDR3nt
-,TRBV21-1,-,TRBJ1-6,CASSKGPGRRGSPLHF,TGTGCCAGCAGCAAAGGACCGGGGAGGCGGGGTTCACCCCTCCACTTT
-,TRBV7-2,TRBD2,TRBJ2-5,CASSNPLAAQETQYF,TGTGCCAGCAGCAACCCACTAGCGGCCCAAGAGACCCAGTACTTC
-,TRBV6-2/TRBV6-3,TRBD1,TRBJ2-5,CASSTFRDRQQETQYF,TGTGCCAGCAGTACCTTCCGGGACAGACAGCAAGAGACCCAGTACTTC
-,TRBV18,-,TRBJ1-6,CASSPVLNNSPLHF,TGTGCCAGCTCACCAGTCCTTAATAATTCACCCCTCCACTTT
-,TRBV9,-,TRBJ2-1,CASSFGDGSQQFF,TGTGCCAGCAGCTTCGGGGACGGGAGTCAGCAGTTCTTC
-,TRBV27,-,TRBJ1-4,CASSLPPTGPLILYFNEKLFF,TGTGCCAGCAGTTTACCACCTACAGGGCCCCTCATCCTTTACTTTAATGAAAAACTGTTTTTT
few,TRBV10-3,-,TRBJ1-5,CAIGTANQPQHF,TGTGCCATCGGAACAGCTAATCAGCCCCAGCATTTT
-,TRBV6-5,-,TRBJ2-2,CASSLTGTGELFF,TGTGCCAGCAGTTTGACAGGCACCGGGGAGCTGTTTTTT
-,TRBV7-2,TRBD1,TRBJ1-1,CASSPRQGGTEAFF,TGTGCCAGCAGCCCCCGCCAGGGGGGCACTGAAGCTTTCTTT
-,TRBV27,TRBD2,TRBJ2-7,CASRYLVGTSGDYEQYF,TGTGCCAGCAGATACCTTGTCGGGACTAGCGGAGACTACGAGCAGTACTTC
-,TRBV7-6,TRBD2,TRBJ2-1,CASSLVSSGSGNEQFF,TGTGCCAGCAGCTTAGTCTCTAGCGGGAGTGGCAATGAGCAGTTCTTC
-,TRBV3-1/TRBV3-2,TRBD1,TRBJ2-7,CASSPGTGFYEQYF,TGTGCCAGCAGCCCTGGGACAGGGTTTTACGAGCAGTACTTC